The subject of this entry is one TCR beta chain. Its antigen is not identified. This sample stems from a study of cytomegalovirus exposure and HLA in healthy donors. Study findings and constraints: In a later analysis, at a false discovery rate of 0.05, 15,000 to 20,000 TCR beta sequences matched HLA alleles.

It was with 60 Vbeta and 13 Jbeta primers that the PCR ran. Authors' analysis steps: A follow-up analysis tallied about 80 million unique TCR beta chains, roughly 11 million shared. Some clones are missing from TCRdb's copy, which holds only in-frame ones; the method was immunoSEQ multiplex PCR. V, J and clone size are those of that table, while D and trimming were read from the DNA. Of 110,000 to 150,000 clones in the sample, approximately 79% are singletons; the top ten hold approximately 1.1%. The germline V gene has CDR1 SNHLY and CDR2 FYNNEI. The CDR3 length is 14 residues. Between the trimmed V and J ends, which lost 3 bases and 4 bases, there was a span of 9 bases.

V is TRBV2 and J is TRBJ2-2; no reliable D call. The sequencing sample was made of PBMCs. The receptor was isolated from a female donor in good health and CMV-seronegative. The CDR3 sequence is CASSDLIPTGELFF. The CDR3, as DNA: TGTGCCAGCAGTGACCTTATCCCCACCGGGGAGCTGTTTTTT.